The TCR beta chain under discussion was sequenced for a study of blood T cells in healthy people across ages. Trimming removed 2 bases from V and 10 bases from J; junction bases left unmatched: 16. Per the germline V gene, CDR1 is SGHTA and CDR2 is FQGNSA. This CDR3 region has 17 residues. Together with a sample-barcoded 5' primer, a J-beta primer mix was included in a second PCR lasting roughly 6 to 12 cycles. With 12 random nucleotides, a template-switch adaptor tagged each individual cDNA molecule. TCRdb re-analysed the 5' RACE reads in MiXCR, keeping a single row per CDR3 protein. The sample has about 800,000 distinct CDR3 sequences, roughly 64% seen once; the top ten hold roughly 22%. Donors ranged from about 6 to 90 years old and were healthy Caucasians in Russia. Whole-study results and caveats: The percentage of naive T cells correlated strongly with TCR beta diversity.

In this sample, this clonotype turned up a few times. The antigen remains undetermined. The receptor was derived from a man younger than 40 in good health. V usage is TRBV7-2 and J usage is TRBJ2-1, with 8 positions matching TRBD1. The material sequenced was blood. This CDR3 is CASSLRGDRRRDREQFF. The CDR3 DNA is TGTGCCAGCAGCTTAAGGGGGGACAGGCGCAGGGATCGGGAGCAGTTCTTC.